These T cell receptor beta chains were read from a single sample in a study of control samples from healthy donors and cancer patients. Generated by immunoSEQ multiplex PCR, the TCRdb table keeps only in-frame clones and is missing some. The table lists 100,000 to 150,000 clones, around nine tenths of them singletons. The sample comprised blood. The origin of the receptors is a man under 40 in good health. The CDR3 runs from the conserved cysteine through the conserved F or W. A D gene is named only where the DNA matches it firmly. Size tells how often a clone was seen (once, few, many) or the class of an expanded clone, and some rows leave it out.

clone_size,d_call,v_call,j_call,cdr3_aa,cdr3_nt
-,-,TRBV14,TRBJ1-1,CASSQDTGWNTEAFF,TGTGCCAGCAGCCAAGATACTGGGTGGAACACTGAAGCTTTCTTT
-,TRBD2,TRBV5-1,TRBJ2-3,CASSKTSGGAVPDTQYF,TGCGCCAGCAGTAAGACTAGCGGGGGGGCCGTCCCAGATACGCAGTATTTT
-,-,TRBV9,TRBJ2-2,CASSPLKIGGAWTGELFF,TGTGCCAGCAGCCCCCTGAAGATTGGGGGGGCATGGACCGGGGAGCTGTTTTTT
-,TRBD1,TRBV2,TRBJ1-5,CASTPTGSQPQHF,TGTGCCAGCACCCCGACAGGGTCTCAGCCCCAGCATTTT
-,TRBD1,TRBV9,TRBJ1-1,CASSARQGMNTEAFF,TGTGCCAGCAGCGCGCGACAGGGGATGAACACTGAAGCTTTCTTT
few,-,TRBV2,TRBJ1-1,CASTFGVRSEAFF,TGTGCCAGCACTTTCGGGGTTCGTTCTGAAGCTTTCTTT
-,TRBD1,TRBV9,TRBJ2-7,CASSVDPGTGSYEQYF,TGTGCCAGCAGCGTAGATCCCGGGACAGGGAGTTACGAGCAGTACTTC
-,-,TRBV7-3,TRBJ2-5,CASSLVPGREETQYF,TGTGCCAGCAGCTTAGTTCCGGGCAGGGAAGAGACCCAGTACTTC
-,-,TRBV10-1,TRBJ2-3,CASSGLVRADTQYF,TGCGCCAGCAGTGGACTAGTCCGGGCAGATACGCAGTATTTT
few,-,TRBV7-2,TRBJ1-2,CASSSLVRGIYGYTF,TGTGCCAGCAGCTCCCTGGTTAGGGGCATCTATGGCTACACCTTC
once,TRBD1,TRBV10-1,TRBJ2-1,CASSTSQGASYNEQFF,TGCGCCAGCAGTACATCACAGGGGGCTTCCTACAATGAGCAGTTCTTC
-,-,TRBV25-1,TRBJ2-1,CASSEIGALTYNEQFF,TGTGCCAGCAGTGAAATTGGAGCGTTGACCTACAATGAGCAGTTCTTC
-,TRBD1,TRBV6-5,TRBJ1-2,CASSYEQGGSYTF,TGTGCCAGCAGTTATGAACAGGGGGGAAGCTACACCTTC
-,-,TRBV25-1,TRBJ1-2,CASSELRTGNGYTF,TGTGCCAGCAGTGAATTACGAACCGGCAATGGCTACACCTTC
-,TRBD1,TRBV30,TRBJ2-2,CAWSRPGQGIVNTGELFF,TGTGCCTGGAGTAGACCGGGACAGGGGATCGTAAACACCGGGGAGCTGTTTTTT
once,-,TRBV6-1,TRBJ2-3,CASSEGGGRADTQYF,TGTGCCAGCAGTGAAGGAGGGGGACGAGCAGATACGCAGTATTTT
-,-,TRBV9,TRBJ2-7,CASTGSPNSYEQYF,TGTGCCAGCACCGGGTCACCGAACTCCTACGAGCAGTACTTC
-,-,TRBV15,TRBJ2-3,CATSRDLGGAGTDTQYF,TGTGCCACCAGCAGAGATCTAGGGGGGGCGGGCACAGATACGCAGTATTTT
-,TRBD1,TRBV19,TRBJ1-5,CASSTPGQGNYQPQHF,TGTGCCAGCAGCACACCGGGACAGGGGAACTATCAGCCCCAGCATTTT
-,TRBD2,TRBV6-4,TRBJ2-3,CASSEERGSTDTQYF,TGTGCCAGCAGTGAAGAGCGGGGGAGCACAGATACGCAGTATTTT
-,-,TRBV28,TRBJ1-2,CASSPQWASTGYGYTF,TGTGCCAGCAGTCCCCAATGGGCCTCTACTGGCTATGGCTACACCTTC
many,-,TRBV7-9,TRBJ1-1,CASSLIADGEAFF,TGTGCCAGCAGCTTAATCGCCGACGGAGAAGCTTTCTTT
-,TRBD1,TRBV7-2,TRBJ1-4,CASSLTGPTNEKLFF,TGTGCCAGCAGTTTGACAGGGCCAACTAATGAAAAACTGTTTTTT
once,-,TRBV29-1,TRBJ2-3,CSVVGGSTDTQYF,TGCAGCGTTGTTGGAGGGAGCACAGATACGCAGTATTTT
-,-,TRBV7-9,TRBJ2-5,CASSFQAYQETQYF,TGTGCCAGCAGCTTCCAAGCGTACCAAGAGACCCAGTACTTC
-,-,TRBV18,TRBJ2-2,CASSPEGEVDTGELFF,TGTGCCAGCTCACCAGAAGGGGAGGTCGACACCGGGGAGCTGTTTTTT
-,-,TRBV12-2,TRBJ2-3,CASRLVGSGNTDTQYF,-
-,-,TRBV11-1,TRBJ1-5,CASSDSVNQPQHF,TGTGCCAGCAGCGACAGCGTCAATCAGCCCCAGCATTTT
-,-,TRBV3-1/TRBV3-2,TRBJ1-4,CASSQAQGGDEKLFF,TGTGCCAGCAGCCAAGCACAGGGAGGGGATGAAAAACTGTTTTTT
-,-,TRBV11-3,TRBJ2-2,CASSSSIGTVNTGELFF,TGTGCCAGCAGCTCATCCATCGGGACGGTGAACACCGGGGAGCTGTTTTTT
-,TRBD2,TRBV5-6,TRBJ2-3,CASSQAGTDTQYF,TGTGCCAGCAGCCAAGCGGGGACGGATACGCAGTATTTT
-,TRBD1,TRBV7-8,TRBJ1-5,CASSTRDSHSNQPQHF,TGTGCCAGCAGCACCAGGGACAGCCATAGCAATCAGCCCCAGCATTTT
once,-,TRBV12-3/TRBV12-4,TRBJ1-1,CASSPQEAEAFF,TGTGCCAGCAGCCCCCAGGAGGCTGAAGCTTTCTTT
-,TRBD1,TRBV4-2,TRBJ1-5,CASSQDRKGAQPQHF,TGTGCCAGCAGCCAAGATAGGAAGGGGGCTCAGCCCCAGCATTTT
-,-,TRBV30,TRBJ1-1,CACSGRANTEAFF,TGTGCCTGCTCAGGAAGGGCGAACACTGAAGCTTTCTTT
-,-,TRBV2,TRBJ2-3,CASSKQGIFADTQYF,TGTGCCAGCAGTAAGCAGGGGATTTTTGCAGATACGCAGTATTTT
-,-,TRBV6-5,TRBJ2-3,CASTPPSDTQYF,TGTGCCAGCACCCCCCCGTCAGATACGCAGTATTTT
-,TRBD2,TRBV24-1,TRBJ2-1,CATSDSLGIAGGSSANEQFF,TGTGCCACCAGTGATTCACTTGGGATAGCGGGGGGGTCTTCAGCCAATGAGCAGTTCTTC
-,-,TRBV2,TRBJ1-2,CASSEGRAPNYGYTF,TGTGCCAGCAGTGAAGGCCGGGCGCCTAACTATGGCTACACCTTC
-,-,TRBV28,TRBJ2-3,CASSIGGGTDTQYF,TGTGCCAGCAGTATCGGCGGGGGCACAGATACGCAGTATTTT
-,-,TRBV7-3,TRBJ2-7,CASSQGQQGYEQYF,TGTGCCAGCAGCCAGGGGCAACAGGGCTACGAGCAGTACTTC
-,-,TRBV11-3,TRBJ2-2,CASSLASGLGELFF,TGTGCCAGCAGCTTAGCCTCTGGTCTCGGGGAGCTGTTTTTT
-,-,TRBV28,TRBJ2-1,CASRLGTGVNEQFF,TGTGCCAGCAGGCTAGGTACGGGGGTCAATGAGCAGTTCTTC
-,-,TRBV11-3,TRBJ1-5,CASIPRGKTFNQPQHF,TGTGCCAGCATCCCTAGGGGCAAAACATTCAATCAGCCCCAGCATTTT
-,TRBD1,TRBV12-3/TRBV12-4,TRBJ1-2,CASSYTGGRSYTF,TGTGCCAGCAGTTACACAGGGGGAAGGAGCTACACCTTC
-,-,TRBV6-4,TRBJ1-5,CASSDGMGSQPQHF,TGTGCCAGCAGTGACGGGATGGGATCCCAGCCCCAGCATTTT
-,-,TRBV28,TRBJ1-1,CASRNTGNTEAFF,TGTGCCAGCAGGAATACAGGGAACACTGAAGCTTTCTTT
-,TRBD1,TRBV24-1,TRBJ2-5,CATSASRTGGKGETQYF,TGTGCCACCAGTGCCTCAAGGACAGGGGGAAAAGGAGAGACCCAGTACTTC